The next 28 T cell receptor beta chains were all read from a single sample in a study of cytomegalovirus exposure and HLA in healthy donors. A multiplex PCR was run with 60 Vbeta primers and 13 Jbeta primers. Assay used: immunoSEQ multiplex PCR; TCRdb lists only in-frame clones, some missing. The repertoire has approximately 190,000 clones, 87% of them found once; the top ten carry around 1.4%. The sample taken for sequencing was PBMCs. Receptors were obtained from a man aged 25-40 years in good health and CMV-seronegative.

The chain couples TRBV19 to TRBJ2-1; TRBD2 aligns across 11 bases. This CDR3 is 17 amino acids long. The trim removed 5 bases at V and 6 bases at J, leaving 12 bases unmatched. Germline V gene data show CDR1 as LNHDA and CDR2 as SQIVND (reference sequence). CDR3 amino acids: CASSPKKGLAEFNEQFF. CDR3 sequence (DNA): TGTGCCAGTAGTCCAAAAAAGGGACTAGCGGAATTCAATGAGCAGTTCTTC.

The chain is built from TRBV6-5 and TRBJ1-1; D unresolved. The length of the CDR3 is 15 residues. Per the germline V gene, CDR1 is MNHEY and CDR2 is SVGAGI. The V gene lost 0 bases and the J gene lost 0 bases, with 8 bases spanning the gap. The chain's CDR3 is CASSYSTQLNTEAFF. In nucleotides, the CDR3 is TGTGCCAGCAGTTACTCAACACAGCTGAACACTGAAGCTTTCTTT.

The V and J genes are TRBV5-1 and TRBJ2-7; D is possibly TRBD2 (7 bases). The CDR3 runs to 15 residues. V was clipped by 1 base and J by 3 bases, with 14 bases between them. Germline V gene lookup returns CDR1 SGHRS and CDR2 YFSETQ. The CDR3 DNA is TGCGCCAGCAGCTTGACATCGGGGGGCCACTACGAGCAGTACTTC. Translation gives CASSLTSGGHYEQYF.

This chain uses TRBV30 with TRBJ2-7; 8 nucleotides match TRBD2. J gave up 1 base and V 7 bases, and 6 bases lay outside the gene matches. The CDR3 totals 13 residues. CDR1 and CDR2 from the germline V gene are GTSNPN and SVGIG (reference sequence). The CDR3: CAFSSGRSYEQYF. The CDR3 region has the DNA TGTGCCTTTTCTAGCGGGCGTTCCTACGAGCAGTACTTC. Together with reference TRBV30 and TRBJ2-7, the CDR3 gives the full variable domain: SQTIHQWPATLVQPVGSPLSLECTVEGTSNPNLYWYRQAAGRGLQLLFYSVGIGQISSEVPQNLSASRPQDRQFILSSKKLLLSDSGFYLCAFSSGRSYEQYFGPGTRLTVT.

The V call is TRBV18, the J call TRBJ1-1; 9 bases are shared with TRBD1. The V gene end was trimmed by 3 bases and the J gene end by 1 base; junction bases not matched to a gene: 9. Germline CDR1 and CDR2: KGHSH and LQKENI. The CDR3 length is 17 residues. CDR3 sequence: CASSPPGQGPGNTEAFF. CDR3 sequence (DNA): TGTGCCAGCTCACCTCCGGGACAGGGCCCGGGGAACACTGAAGCTTTCTTT.

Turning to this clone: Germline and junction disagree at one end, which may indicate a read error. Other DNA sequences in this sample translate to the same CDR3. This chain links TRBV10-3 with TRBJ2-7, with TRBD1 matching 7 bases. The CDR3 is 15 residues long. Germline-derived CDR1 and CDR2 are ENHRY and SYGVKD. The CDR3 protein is CAISEFETGSSEQYF. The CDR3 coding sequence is TGTGCCATCAGTGAGTTCGAGACAGGGTCCTCCGAGCAGTACTTC.

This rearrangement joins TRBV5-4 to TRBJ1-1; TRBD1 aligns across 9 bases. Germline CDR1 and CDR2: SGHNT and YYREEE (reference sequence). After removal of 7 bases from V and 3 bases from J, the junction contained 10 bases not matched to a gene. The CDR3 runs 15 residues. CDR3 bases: TGTGCCAGCTCAGGTACAGGGGGCGCCGACACTGAAGCTTTCTTT. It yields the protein CASSGTGGADTEAFF.

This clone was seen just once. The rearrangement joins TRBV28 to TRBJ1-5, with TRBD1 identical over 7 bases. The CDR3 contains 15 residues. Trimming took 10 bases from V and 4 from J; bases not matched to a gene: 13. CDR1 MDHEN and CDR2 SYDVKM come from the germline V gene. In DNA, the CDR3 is TGTGCCACCCAAAACGGGACAGCCAAGAATCAGCCCCAGCATTTT. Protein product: CATQNGTAKNQPQHF.

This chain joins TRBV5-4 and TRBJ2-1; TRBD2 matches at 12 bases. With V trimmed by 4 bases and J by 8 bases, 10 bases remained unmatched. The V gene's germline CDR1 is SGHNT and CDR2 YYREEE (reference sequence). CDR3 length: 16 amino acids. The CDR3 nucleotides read TGTGCCAGCAGCCCAGTCCCGACTAGCGGGAGAGATGAGCAGTTCTTC. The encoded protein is CASSPVPTSGRDEQFF.

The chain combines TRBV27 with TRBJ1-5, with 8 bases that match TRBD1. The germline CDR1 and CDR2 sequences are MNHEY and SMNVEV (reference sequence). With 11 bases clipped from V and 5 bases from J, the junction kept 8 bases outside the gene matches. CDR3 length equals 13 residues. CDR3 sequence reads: CASGQGQHQPQHF. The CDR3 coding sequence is TGTGCCTCCGGACAGGGACAGCATCAGCCCCAGCATTTT.

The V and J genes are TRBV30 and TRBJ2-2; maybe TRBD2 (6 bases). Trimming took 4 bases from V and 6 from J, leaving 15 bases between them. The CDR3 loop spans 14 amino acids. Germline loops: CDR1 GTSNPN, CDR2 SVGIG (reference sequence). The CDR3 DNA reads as TGTGCCTGGAAGCGGGTAAAGGCCGCCGGGGAGCTGTTTTTT. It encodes CAWKRVKAAGELFF.

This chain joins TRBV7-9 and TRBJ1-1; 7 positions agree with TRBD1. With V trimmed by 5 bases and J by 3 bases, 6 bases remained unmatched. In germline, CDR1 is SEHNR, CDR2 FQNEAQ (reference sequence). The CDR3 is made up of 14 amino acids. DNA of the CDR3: TGTGCCAGCAGCATGAGGGGGCCCTACACTGAAGCTTTCTTT. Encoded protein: CASSMRGPYTEAFF. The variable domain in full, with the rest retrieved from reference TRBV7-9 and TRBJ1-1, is DTGVSQNPRHKITKRGQNVTFRCDPISEHNRLYWYRQTLGQGPEFLTYFQNEAQLEKSRLLSDRFSAERPKGSFSTLEIQRTEQGDSAMYLCASSMRGPYTEAFFGQGTRLTVV.

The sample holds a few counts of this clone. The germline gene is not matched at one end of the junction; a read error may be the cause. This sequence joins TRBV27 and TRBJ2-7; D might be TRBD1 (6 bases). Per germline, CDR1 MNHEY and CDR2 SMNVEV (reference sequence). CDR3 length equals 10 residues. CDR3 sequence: CASTPGQKDF. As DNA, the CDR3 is TGTGCCAGCACCCCGGGACAAAAGGACTTC.

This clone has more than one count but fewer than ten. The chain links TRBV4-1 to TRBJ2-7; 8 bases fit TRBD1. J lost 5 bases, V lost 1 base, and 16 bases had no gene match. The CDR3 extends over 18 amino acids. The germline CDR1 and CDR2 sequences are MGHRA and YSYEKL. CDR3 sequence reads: CASSQGGLVGQGQHEQYF. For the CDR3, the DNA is TGCGCCAGCAGCCAAGGGGGGCTCGTCGGACAGGGACAACACGAGCAGTACTTC.

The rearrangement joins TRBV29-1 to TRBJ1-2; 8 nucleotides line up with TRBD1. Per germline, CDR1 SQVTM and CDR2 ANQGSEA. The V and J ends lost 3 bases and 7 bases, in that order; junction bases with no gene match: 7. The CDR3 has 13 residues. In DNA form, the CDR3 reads TGCAGCGTTGATGCAGGGGGCGATCCTGGCTACACCTTC. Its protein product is CSVDAGGDPGYTF.

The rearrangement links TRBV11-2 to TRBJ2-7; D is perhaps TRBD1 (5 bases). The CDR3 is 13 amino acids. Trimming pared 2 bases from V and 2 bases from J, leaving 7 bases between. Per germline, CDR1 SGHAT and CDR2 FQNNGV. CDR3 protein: CASSLSGPYEQYF. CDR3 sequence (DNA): TGTGCCAGCAGCTTATCAGGGCCCTACGAGCAGTACTTC.

CDR3 bases: TGTGCCATCAGTGAGTCGGGTAGCCCACGATCACCCCTCCACTTT. Protein: CAISESGSPRSPLHF. This chain connects TRBV10-3 to TRBJ1-6; D ambiguous. Per germline, CDR1 ENHRY and CDR2 SYGVKD. The CDR3 contains 15 residues. V lost 0 bases, J lost 10 bases, and 13 bases lay in between.

CDR3 region: CASSDLLTGEKLFF. The CDR3 nucleotides are TGTGCCAGTAGTGACCTCCTGACAGGGGAAAAACTGTTTTTT. The gene calls are TRBV19 and TRBJ1-4, with 7 bases identical to TRBD1. CDR1 is LNHDA and CDR2 is SQIVND in the germline V gene (reference sequence). V lost 5 bases, J lost 8 bases, and 8 bases stayed unmatched. There are 14 residues in the CDR3.

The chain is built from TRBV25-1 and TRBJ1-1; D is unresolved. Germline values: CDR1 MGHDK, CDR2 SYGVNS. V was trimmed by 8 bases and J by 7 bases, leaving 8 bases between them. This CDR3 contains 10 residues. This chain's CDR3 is CASFTSEAFF. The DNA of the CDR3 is TGTGCCAGCTTCACTAGTGAAGCTTTCTTT.

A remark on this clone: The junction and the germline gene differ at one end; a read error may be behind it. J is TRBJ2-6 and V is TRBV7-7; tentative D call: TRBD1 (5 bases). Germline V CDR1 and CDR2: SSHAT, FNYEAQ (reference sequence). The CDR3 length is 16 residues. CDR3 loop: CASSPRFGSGANGLTF. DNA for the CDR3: TGTGCTAGCAGCCCCCGGTTTGGCTCTGGGGCCAACGGCCTGACTTTC.

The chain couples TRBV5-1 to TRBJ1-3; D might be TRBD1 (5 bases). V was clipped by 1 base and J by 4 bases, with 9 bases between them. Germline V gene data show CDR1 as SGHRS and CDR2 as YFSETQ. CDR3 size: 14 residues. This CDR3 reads CASSLRGSGNTIYF. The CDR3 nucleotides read TGCGCCAGCAGCTTGCGGGGGTCCGGAAACACCATATATTTT.

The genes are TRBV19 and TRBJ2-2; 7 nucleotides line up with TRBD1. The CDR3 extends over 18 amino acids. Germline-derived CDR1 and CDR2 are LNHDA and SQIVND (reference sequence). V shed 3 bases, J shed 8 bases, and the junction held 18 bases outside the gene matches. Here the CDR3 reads CASSIRDSWGRGVGELFF. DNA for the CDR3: TGTGCCAGTAGTATCCGGGACAGTTGGGGCCGCGGTGTTGGGGAGCTGTTTTTT.

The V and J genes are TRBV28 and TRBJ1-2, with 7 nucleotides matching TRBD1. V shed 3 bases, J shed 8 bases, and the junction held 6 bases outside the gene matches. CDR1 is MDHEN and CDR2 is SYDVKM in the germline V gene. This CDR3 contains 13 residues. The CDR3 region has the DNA TGTGCCAGCAGTTTTCGACAGGGAGAAGGCTACACCTTC. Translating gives CASSFRQGEGYTF.

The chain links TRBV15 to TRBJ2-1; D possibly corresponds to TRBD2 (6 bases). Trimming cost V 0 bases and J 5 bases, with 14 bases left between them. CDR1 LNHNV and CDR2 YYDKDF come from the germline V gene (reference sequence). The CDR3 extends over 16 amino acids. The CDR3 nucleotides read TGTGCCACCAGCAGAGATTCGGGACTGGGGAACAATGAGCAGTTCTTC. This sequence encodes CATSRDSGLGNNEQFF.

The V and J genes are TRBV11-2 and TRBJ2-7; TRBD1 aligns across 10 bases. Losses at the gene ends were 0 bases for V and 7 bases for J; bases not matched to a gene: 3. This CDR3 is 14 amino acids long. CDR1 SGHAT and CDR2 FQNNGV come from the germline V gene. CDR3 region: CASSLETGGNEQYF. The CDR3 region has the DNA TGTGCCAGCAGCTTAGAGACAGGGGGCAATGAGCAGTACTTC.

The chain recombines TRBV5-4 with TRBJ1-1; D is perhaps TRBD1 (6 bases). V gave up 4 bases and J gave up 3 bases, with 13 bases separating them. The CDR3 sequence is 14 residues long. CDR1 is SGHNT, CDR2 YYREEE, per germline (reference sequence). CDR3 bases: TGTGCCAGCAGCCCAAACAGGGTGGACACTGAAGCTTTCTTT. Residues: CASSPNRVDTEAFF.

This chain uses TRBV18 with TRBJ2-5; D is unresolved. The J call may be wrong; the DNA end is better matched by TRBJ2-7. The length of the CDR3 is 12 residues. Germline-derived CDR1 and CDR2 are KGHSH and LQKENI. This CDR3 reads CASSPVPYEQYF. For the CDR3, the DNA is TGTGCCAGCTCACCGGTTCCCTACGAGCAGTACTTC.

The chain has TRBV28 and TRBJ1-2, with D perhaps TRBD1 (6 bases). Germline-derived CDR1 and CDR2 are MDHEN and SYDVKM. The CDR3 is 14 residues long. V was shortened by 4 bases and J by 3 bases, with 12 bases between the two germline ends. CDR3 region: CASSSQGIDYGYTF. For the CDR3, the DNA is TGTGCCAGCAGTTCACAGGGTATTGACTATGGCTACACCTTC.